This paragraph reports one T cell receptor (beta chain). Its antigen target is currently unknown. The record has no base qualities; no much larger clone is one base away. The sample originates from a study of control samples from healthy donors and cancer patients (dated by TCRdb to 2020 to 2021). Libraries were built with the immunoSEQ multiplex PCR assay. TCRdb provides this immuneACCESS table in a form limited to in-frame rearrangements. Some clones are lacking; in checked studies, under half of them reflect an unresolved V gene, and why the rest are absent is not known. The sample yields about 45,000 clones; 70% were counted once. About 15% of the sample lies in the top ten. The sequencing input was formalin-fixed, paraffin-embedded tissue. This clonotype was sampled from a male donor with melanoma.

For the CDR3, the sequence is CASSPDSTEAFF. The DNA is TGTGCCAGCAGTCCTGATAGCACTGAAGCTTTCTTT. Rearrangement joined TRBV28 to TRBJ1-1; no D gene can be assigned with confidence. From a lookup of the germline V gene, CDR1 and CDR2 are MDHEN and SYDVKM. Its CDR3 holds 12 amino acids, cysteine through phenylalanine. Only the CDR3 part of the read is kept: 36 bases, read in frame from the first base. V loses 5 bases of germline sequence and J loses 4 bases, and the interval between the two ends is 8 bases.